A single sample gave rise to the 2 T cell receptor beta chains below, sequenced in a study of CD8 T cells in ankylosing spondylitis. Antigens for these TCRs are unknown. A single record per CDR3 protein comes from TCRdb applying MiXCR to the 5' RACE reads. The table has 300,000 to 400,000 distinct CDR3 sequences, about 22% seen once. The study, taken as a whole, reports: What appeared characteristic of ankylosing spondylitis blood was a TCR beta motif of fewer than ten highly homologous variants.

The sequenced sample was blood, either unsorted or a sorted T cell fraction (not recorded which). Receptors were obtained from a male donor with ankylosing spondylitis.

This clonotype was counted a few times. This chain uses TRBV20-1 with TRBJ2-3; TRBD2 matches 10 bases. V shed 6 bases and J 1 base; nucleotides not matched to a gene: 4. The CDR3 has 14 amino acids. In germline, CDR1 is DFQATT, CDR2 SNEGSKA (reference sequence). The CDR3 region is CSALAGIGTDTQYF. In DNA, the CDR3 is TGCAGTGCACTAGCGGGAATCGGCACAGATACGCAGTATTTT.

This clonotype appeared a few times. The CDR3 DNA reads TGTGCCAGCAGTGAATCAGGCCTTGCTAGACCCCTCCACTTT. The encoded protein is CASSESGLARPLHF. The rearrangement links TRBV2 to TRBJ1-6; D is uncertain. Germline lookup yields CDR1 SNHLY and CDR2 FYNNEI. With 2 bases removed from V and 12 bases from J, the gap between germline ends came to 14 bases. CDR3 size: 14 residues.